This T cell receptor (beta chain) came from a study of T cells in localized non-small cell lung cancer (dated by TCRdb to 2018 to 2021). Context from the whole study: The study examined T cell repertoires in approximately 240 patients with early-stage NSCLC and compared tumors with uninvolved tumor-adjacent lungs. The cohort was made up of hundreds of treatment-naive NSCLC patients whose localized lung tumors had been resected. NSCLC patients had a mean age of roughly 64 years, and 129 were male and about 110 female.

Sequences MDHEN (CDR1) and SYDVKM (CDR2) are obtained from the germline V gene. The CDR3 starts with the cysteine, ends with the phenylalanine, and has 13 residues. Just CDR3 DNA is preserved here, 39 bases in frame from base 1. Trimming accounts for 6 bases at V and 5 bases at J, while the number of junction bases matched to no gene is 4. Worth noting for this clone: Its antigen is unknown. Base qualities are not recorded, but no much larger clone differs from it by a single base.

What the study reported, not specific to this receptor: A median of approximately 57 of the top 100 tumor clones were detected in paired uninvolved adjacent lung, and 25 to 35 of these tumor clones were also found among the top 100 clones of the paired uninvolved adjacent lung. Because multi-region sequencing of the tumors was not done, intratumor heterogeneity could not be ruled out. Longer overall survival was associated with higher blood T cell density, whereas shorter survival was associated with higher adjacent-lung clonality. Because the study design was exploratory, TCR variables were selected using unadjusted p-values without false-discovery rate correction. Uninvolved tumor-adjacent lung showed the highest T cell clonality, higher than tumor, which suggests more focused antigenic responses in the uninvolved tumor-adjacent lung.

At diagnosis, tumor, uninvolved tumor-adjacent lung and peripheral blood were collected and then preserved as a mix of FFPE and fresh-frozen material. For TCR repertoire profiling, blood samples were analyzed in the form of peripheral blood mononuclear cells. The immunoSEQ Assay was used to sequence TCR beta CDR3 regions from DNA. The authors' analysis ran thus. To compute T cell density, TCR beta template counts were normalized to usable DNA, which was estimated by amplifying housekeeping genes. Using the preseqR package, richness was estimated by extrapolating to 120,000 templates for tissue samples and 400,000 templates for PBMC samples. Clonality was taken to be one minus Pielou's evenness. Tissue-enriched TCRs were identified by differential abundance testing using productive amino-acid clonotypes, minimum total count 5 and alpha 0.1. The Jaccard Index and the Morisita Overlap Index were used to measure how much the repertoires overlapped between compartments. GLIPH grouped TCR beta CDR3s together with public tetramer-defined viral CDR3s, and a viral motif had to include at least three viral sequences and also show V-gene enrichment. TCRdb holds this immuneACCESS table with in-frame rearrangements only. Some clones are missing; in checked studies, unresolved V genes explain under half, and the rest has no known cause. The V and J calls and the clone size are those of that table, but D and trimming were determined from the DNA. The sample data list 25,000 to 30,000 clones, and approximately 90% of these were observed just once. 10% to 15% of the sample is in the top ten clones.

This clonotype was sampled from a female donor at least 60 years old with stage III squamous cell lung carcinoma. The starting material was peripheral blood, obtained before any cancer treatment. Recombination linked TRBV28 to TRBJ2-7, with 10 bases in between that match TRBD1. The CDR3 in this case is CASRETGGDEQYF. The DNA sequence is TGTGCCAGCAGAGAGACAGGGGGCGACGAGCAGTACTTC. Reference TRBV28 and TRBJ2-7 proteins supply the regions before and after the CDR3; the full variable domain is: DVKVTQSSRYLVKRTGEKVFLECVQDMDHENMFWYRQDPGLGLRLIYFSYDVKMKEKGDIPEGYSVSREKKERFSLILESASTNQTSMYLCASRETGGDEQYFGPGTRLTVT.